This is a list of T cell receptor beta chains from one sample in a study of T cells after yellow fever vaccination. Each CDR3 protein gets one entry after TCRdb re-called the 5' RACE reads with MiXCR. This table holds some 150,000 distinct CDR3 sequences, approximately 10% found once. This specimen consisted of CD8+ T cells sorted from PBMCs, obtained 45 days after the yellow fever booster vaccination. The receptors come from a man in his late teens or twenties who received the YFV17D yellow fever vaccine. Each CDR3 is given with its conserved first and last residue. A D gene is named only where the DNA matches it firmly. Part of the rows lack a size; the others show once, few, many or a class for expanded clones.

abundance	v_gene	d_gene	j_gene	CDR3nt	CDR3aa
few	TRBV20-1	.	TRBJ2-3	TGCAGTGCTAGGAATTGGGGGAGTGGTAGAGATACGCAGTATTTT	CSARNWGSGRDTQYF
few	TRBV5-1	.	TRBJ2-3	TGCGCCAGCAGTAGAATCTCTAGCACAGATACGCAGTATTTT	CASSRISSTDTQYF
.	TRBV5-5	.	TRBJ2-3	TGTGCCAGCAGCACCCTTCCATCTAGCACAGATACGCAGTATTTT	CASSTLPSSTDTQYF
.	TRBV6-5	TRBD2	TRBJ2-4	TGTGCCAGCAGTTACCTAGCGGGGGGGAAAAACATTCAGTACTTC	CASSYLAGGKNIQYF
many	TRBV4-1	.	TRBJ2-7	TGCGCCAGCAGCCAAGCCGGCCGCGAGGAGCAGTACTTC	CASSQAGREEQYF
many	TRBV3-1	TRBD2	TRBJ2-1	TGTGCCAGCAGCACGATCTTAGCGGGGGGGCCGGGGAATGAGCAGTTCTTC	CASSTILAGGPGNEQFF
few	TRBV25-1	.	TRBJ1-2	TGTGCCAGCAGTGCCGCAATTACCTATGGCTACACCTTC	CASSAAITYGYTF
.	TRBV19	TRBD2	TRBJ2-1	TGTGCCAGTAGTATAAGCGGGGGGGCCAATGAGCAGTTCTTC	CASSISGGANEQFF
few	TRBV5-1	.	TRBJ1-6	TGCGCCAGCAGCCCCGGACCGGTACAGTCACCCCTCCACTTT	CASSPGPVQSPLHF
.	TRBV4-3	TRBD1	TRBJ1-3	TGCGCCAGCAGTCAGGGGGCACGGGGGGGCCTCTCTGGAAACACCATATATTTT	CASSQGARGGLSGNTIYF
few	TRBV6-5	.	TRBJ1-2	TGTGCCAGCAGTTCATCATGGACAGCGATGTATGGCTACACCTTC	CASSSSWTAMYGYTF
few	TRBV20-1	TRBD1	TRBJ1-1	TGCAGTGCTCCCAGGGGGTTGGACACTGAAGCTTTCTTT	CSAPRGLDTEAFF
.	TRBV3-1	.	TRBJ1-1	TGTGCCAGCAGCCAAGCTCAGGGGAACACTGAAGCTTTCTTT	CASSQAQGNTEAFF
.	TRBV7-9	.	TRBJ2-4	TGTGCCAGTTCGGGCGGGATAGCCAAAAACATTCAGTACTTC	CASSGGIAKNIQYF
few	TRBV11-2	TRBD1	TRBJ2-7	TGTGCCAGCAGCCCGCGACAGGGGTATCGGAACGAGCAGTACTTC	CASSPRQGYRNEQYF
few	TRBV2	.	TRBJ2-7	TGTGCCAGCAGTCGTTCGGGGCACGAGCAGTACTTC	CASSRSGHEQYF
many	TRBV5-6	TRBD1	TRBJ2-7	TGTGCCAGCAGTTTCGGGACAGCCTACGAGCAGTACTTC	CASSFGTAYEQYF
.	TRBV9	.	TRBJ1-1	TGTGCCAGCAGCGCCGGTGGAGGGACCACTGAAGCTTTCTTT	CASSAGGGTTEAFF
.	TRBV9	.	TRBJ2-3	TGTGCCAGCAGCGTAGAAAGCTCGGCAGATACGCAGTATTTT	CASSVESSADTQYF
.	TRBV28	TRBD2	TRBJ2-2	TGTGCCAGCAGTTATGGGGGGGAATGGACCGGGGAGCTGTTTTTT	CASSYGGEWTGELFF
few	TRBV10-2	.	TRBJ2-7	TGCGCCAGCAGACAGGGAGAGGTGTACGAGCAGTACTTC	CASRQGEVYEQYF
.	TRBV27	TRBD1	TRBJ1-1	TGTGCCAGCAGTTCGACAGGGACGGTTGAAGCTTTCTTT	CASSSTGTVEAFF
few	TRBV11-2	.	TRBJ2-5	TGTGCCAGCAGCCCACCATCCACCGCGGTAATACAAGAGACCCAGTACTTC	CASSPPSTAVIQETQYF
.	TRBV6-1	.	TRBJ2-2	TGTGCCAGCAGCCTCTTTAACACCGGGGAGCTGTTTTTT	CASSLFNTGELFF
.	TRBV28	.	TRBJ1-1	TGTGCCAGCAGTTCGAAAGGGGGAGATGAAGCTTTCTTT	CASSSKGGDEAFF
.	TRBV20-1	.	TRBJ2-1	TGCAGTGCCGGGTCGGGGTACAATGAGCAGTTCTTC	CSAGSGYNEQFF
.	TRBV11-2	TRBD2	TRBJ2-3	TGTGCCAGCACACCGTCGGGCGGGGGGGACACAGATACGCAGTATTTT	CASTPSGGGDTDTQYF
many	TRBV7-6	TRBD1	TRBJ2-3	TGTGCCAGCAGCTTAGGGACAGGAATTGGCGGCACAGATACGCAGTATTTT	CASSLGTGIGGTDTQYF
few	TRBV7-8	TRBD1	TRBJ1-6	TGTGCCAGCAGCCCGTCGGACAGGGGAAGGATTTCACCCCTCCACTTT	CASSPSDRGRISPLHF
.	TRBV6-6	TRBD2	TRBJ2-2	TGTGCCAGCAGCCCCGGACTAGCGGGGGGGGCCGGCGGGGAGCTGTTTTTT	CASSPGLAGGAGGELFF
.	TRBV27	.	TRBJ1-2	TGTGCCAGCAGTTTCCGCAGCCCAGGGGCCCCGGGAGGCTACACCTTC	CASSFRSPGAPGGYTF
few	TRBV21-1	.	TRBJ2-4	TGTGCCAGCAGCAAGTCAGGGGTGAGATCAGCCAAAAACATTCAGTACTTC	CASSKSGVRSAKNIQYF
.	TRBV12-3/TRBV12-4	.	TRBJ1-2	TGTGCCAGCACCCCGGGTACCAGGGGATATAACTTCGGGGGCTACACCTTC	CASTPGTRGYNFGGYTF
few	TRBV6-5	.	TRBJ2-5	TGTGCCAGCAGTTACTCGAGAGGGTACGGCCAAGAGACCCAGTACTTC	CASSYSRGYGQETQYF
many	TRBV7-6	.	TRBJ2-5	TGTGCCAGCAGCCCCCGGCAGGGGATCGGAGAGACCCAGTACTTC	CASSPRQGIGETQYF
.	TRBV7-3	.	TRBJ2-1	TGTGCCAGCAGTCAAGCAGATGGGCATGAGCAGTTCTTC	CASSQADGHEQFF
few	TRBV24-1	.	TRBJ2-3	TGTGCCACCAGTGATAACCCCCGGATGTGCGCAGATACGCAGTATTTT	CATSDNPRMCADTQYF
few	TRBV9	.	TRBJ1-6	TGTGCCAGCAGCGTTGCAGGAAATTCACCCCTCCACTTT	CASSVAGNSPLHF
many	TRBV4-1	.	TRBJ1-1	TGCGCCAGCAGCCATCCCCTTGGGGTGAACACTGAAGCTTTCTTT	CASSHPLGVNTEAFF
.	TRBV7-8	.	TRBJ1-2	TGTGCCAGCCGTGGGGGCGGGAACTATGGCTACACCTTC	CASRGGGNYGYTF
few	TRBV5-1	.	TRBJ2-1	TGCGCCAGCAGCTTGAATGGTGATGAGCAGTTCTTC	CASSLNGDEQFF
.	TRBV5-6	.	TRBJ1-5	TGTGCCAGCAGCTTGGCCTTCTCGAGGGACAATCAGCCCCAGCATTTT	CASSLAFSRDNQPQHF
.	TRBV7-9	.	TRBJ2-1	TGTGCCAGCAGCTTAATAGACAGTTCCTATACCCCTGAGCAGTTCTTC	CASSLIDSSYTPEQFF
.	TRBV9	.	TRBJ2-7	TGTGCCAGCAGTGTCTCCGGGACCACCTACGAGCAGTACTTC	CASSVSGTTYEQYF
.	TRBV7-9	TRBD1	TRBJ1-1	TGTGCCAGCAGCGGATCCCAGGGGGCAGGAGCTTTCTTT	CASSGSQGAGAFF
.	TRBV7-2	.	TRBJ1-5	TGTGCCAGCAGCTTAACCCCTGACGGTTTGCCCCAGCATTTT	CASSLTPDGLPQHF
.	TRBV24-1	.	TRBJ2-2	TGTGCCACCAGGTCTCCGACAGGGAACACCGGGGAGCTGTTTTTT	CATRSPTGNTGELFF
.	TRBV2	.	TRBJ2-7	TGTGCCAGCAGATGGAAGACAGGCCCCCACGAGCAGTACTTC	CASRWKTGPHEQYF
.	TRBV12-3/TRBV12-4	TRBD1	TRBJ2-7	TGTGCCAGCAGTACGACAGGGGACGAGCAGTACTTC	CASSTTGDEQYF
.	TRBV2	.	TRBJ2-5	TGTGCCAGCAGTGGATCGGGGTCATACCAAGAGACCCAGTACTTC	CASSGSGSYQETQYF
few	TRBV27	.	TRBJ2-6	TGTGCCAGCGGACCCCTGAGCTCTGGGGCCAACGTCCTGACTTTC	CASGPLSSGANVLTF